This T cell receptor (beta chain) was profiled in a study of CXCR3-negative and CXCR3-positive naive CD8 T cells. The study made its TRB cDNA libraries by 5' RACE, adding UMI labels. From its re-call of the 5' RACE reads, TCRdb lists each CDR3 protein once, without DNA. Listed are 40,000 to 45,000 distinct CDR3 sequences; 7.7% falls within the top ten. Study-level results: Sequencing showed both naive subsets with comparably high diversity, and memory CD8+ cells much lower.

The germline CDR1 and CDR2 sequences are SEHNR and FQNEAQ (reference sequence). CDR3 length: 18 amino acids. Note on this clonotype: The target antigen is unknown.

The sequenced sample was memory CD8+ T cells from blood. The clonotype comes from a human donor in good health. Some clones in this sample may be carry-over from other donors' samples. The rearrangement links TRBV7-9 to TRBJ1-4; TCRdb returns TRBD1, unconfirmable since there is no DNA. The CDR3 here is CASSSVGTGGIEGEKLFF. The full variable domain, in which reference TRBV7-9 and TRBJ1-4 provide the parts outside the CDR3, is DTGVSQNPRHKITKRGQNVTFRCDPISEHNRLYWYRQTLGQGPEFLTYFQNEAQLEKSRLLSDRFSAERPKGSFSTLEIQRTEQGDSAMYLCASSSVGTGGIEGEKLFFGSGTQLSVL.